The 3 T cell receptor beta chains below were found in one sample sequenced in a study of response to subunit inactivated influenza vaccine. Each CDR3 protein is one row after TCRdb ran MiXCR on the RT-PCR reads. Of approximately 530,000 distinct CDR3 sequences listed, around 8% are singletons. Sequencing was performed on PBMCs from blood, taken about 24 months after vaccination. The receptor source for this set is a man aged 45-69 years who received an inactivated influenza vaccine.

The chain carries TRBV15 and TRBJ1-6, with unresolved D. The CDR3 sequence is 14 residues long. CDR1 LNHNV and CDR2 YYDKDF come from the germline V gene (reference sequence). Trimming stripped 1 base from V and 10 bases from J, with 11 bases between. CDR3 loop: CATSRVGSGSPLHF. In DNA form, the CDR3 reads TGTGCCACCAGCAGAGTAGGGAGCGGCTCACCCCTCCACTTT.

This chain uses TRBV6-1 with TRBJ2-1, with 9 bases lining up with TRBD2. The V and J ends lost 5 bases and 4 bases, in that order; junction bases with no gene match: 18. The CDR3 consists of 19 residues. Germline CDR1 reads MNHNS; CDR2 reads SASEGT. DNA of the CDR3: TGTGCCAGCAGTCCCGGAGTTAGCGGGAGATCCCCTACGTACAATGAGCAGTTCTTC. Translation gives CASSPGVSGRSPTYNEQFF.

In this sample, this clonotype turned up many times. The chain couples TRBV2 to TRBJ1-5; 8 nucleotides agree with TRBD1. The V gene's germline CDR1 is SNHLY and CDR2 FYNNEI. The CDR3 has 13 residues. V was clipped by 3 bases and J by 12 bases; unmatched bases: 7. The CDR3 region has the DNA TGTGCCAGCAGTGAGGACAGGGCTGGAGTCCAGCATTTT. Residues: CASSEDRAGVQHF.